These 25 T cell receptor beta chains were sequenced from one sample in a study of OX40 agonist ivuxolimab in advanced cancers. Assay used: immunoSEQ multiplex PCR; TCRdb lists only in-frame clones, some missing. The table has some 91,000 clones, more than 75% seen once. The source was CD4+ or CD8+ T cells sorted from blood, collected in a trial of the OX40 agonist ivuxolimab. These receptor sequences come from an adult with an advanced solid tumor such as melanoma, head and neck, liver or kidney cancer.

The sample holds one count of this clone. V usage is TRBV27 and J usage is TRBJ2-2, with 16 bases matching TRBD2. Germline lookup yields CDR1 MNHEY and CDR2 SMNVEV (reference sequence). The V gene end was trimmed by 2 bases and the J gene end by 6 bases; junction bases not matched to a gene: 6. This CDR3 is built from 18 residues. The CDR3 sequence: CASSLLGLAGGTPGELFF. CDR3 DNA sequence: TGTGCCAGCAGTTTACTGGGACTAGCGGGAGGGACACCCGGGGAGCTGTTTTTT.

The rearrangement joins TRBV6-1 to TRBJ2-4; 11 bases line up with TRBD2. CDR3 length equals 18 residues. Per germline, CDR1 MNHNS and CDR2 SASEGT. With 0 bases clipped from V and 2 bases from J, the junction kept 6 bases outside the gene matches. The CDR3 nucleotides read TGTGCCAGCAGTGAAGCTAGCGGGAGGGCCTCGCCCAAAAACATTCAGTACTTC. Protein product: CASSEASGRASPKNIQYF.

CDR3 nucleotide sequence: TGCGCCAGCAGTGACACCGGGACTAGCGGGACACTTGAGCAGTTCTTC. Its protein product is CASSDTGTSGTLEQFF. The chain carries TRBV10-1 and TRBJ2-1; TRBD2 matches 13 bases. The V gene end was trimmed by 3 bases and the J gene end by 9 bases; junction bases not matched to a gene: 8. This CDR3 contains 16 residues. Germline V gene lookup returns CDR1 WNHNN and CDR2 SYGVQD (reference sequence).

The chain joins TRBV19 to TRBJ1-1; D remains ambiguous. Deletions cut 7 bases from V and 3 bases from J, with 12 bases between. Germline CDR1 reads LNHDA; CDR2 reads SQIVND (reference sequence). The CDR3 runs to 13 residues. The DNA for the CDR3 is TGTGCCAGTACCCTTCTTGGGTACACTGAAGCTTTCTTT. Protein sequence: CASTLLGYTEAFF.

V gene TRBV5-1 combines with J gene TRBJ2-7; 10 nucleotides align to TRBD2. The CDR3 contains 18 residues. The trim removed 0 bases at V and 0 bases at J, leaving 9 bases unmatched. CDR1 and CDR2 from the germline V gene are SGHRS and YFSETQ. The CDR3 reads CASSLVASGSRPSYEQYF. CDR3 DNA sequence: TGCGCCAGCAGCTTGGTGGCTAGCGGGAGTCGCCCCTCCTACGAGCAGTACTTC.

The rearrangement uses TRBV4-1 and TRBJ2-3; a weak D match, TRBD2 (5 bases). The CDR3 covers 16 residues. CDR1 MGHRA and CDR2 YSYEKL come from the germline V gene. V was clipped by 0 bases and J by 0 bases, with 10 bases between them. CDR3 in amino acids: CASSQDWLASTDTQYF. The CDR3 DNA reads as TGCGCCAGCAGCCAAGATTGGTTAGCGAGCACAGATACGCAGTATTTT.

This chain uses TRBV12-5 with TRBJ2-4; 10 bases map to TRBD1. The germline V gene has CDR1 LGHNT and CDR2 FRNRAP. The CDR3 contains 16 residues. V shed 2 bases and J 6 bases; nucleotides not matched to a gene: 7. The CDR3 nucleotides are TGTGCTAGTGGTTTGTCCAGACAGGGGGCATCAAACATTCAGTACTTC. It codes for CASGLSRQGASNIQYF.

This clone was picked up one time. The chain is built from TRBV5-4 and TRBJ1-1; D not resolved. The V end lost 0 bases, the J end lost 3 bases, and 12 bases lay between the germline ends. Germline values: CDR1 SGHNT, CDR2 YYREEE (reference sequence). The CDR3 has 15 residues. The CDR3 nucleotides read TGTGCCAGCAGCTTGGGTGGTGACGTACACACTGAAGCTTTCTTT. Translated, it gives CASSLGGDVHTEAFF.

The chain combines TRBV6-5 with TRBJ1-2, with a tentative D call TRBD1 (5 bases). Trimming removed 6 bases at V and 5 bases at J, with 19 bases between. Germline-derived CDR1 and CDR2 are MNHEY and SVGAGI. The CDR3 totals 15 residues. CDR3 sequence (DNA): TGTGCCAGCAGCCGCGCTCAGGGAGATCGGTATGGCTACACCTTC. It yields the protein CASSRAQGDRYGYTF.

The chain links TRBV7-2 to TRBJ1-1; 7 positions match TRBD1. J gave up 6 bases and V 3 bases, and 7 bases lay outside the gene matches. Germline V CDR1 and CDR2: SGHTA, FQGNSA. The CDR3 is 14 amino acids. CDR3 amino acids: CASSFDRARPEAFF. Written as DNA, the CDR3 is TGTGCCAGCAGCTTCGACAGGGCTCGGCCTGAAGCTTTCTTT.

The CDR3: CASSSTWSSYNEQFF. CDR3 DNA: TGTGCCAGCAGCTCTACCTGGAGCTCCTACAATGAGCAGTTCTTC. The rearrangement uses TRBV7-2 and TRBJ2-1, with D unclear. Trimming pared 4 bases from V and 0 bases from J, leaving 10 bases between. Germline V CDR1 and CDR2: SGHTA, FQGNSA. The CDR3 covers 15 residues.

The V and J genes are TRBV7-9 and TRBJ2-2; TRBD1 agrees at 7 bases. V shed 7 bases and J 4 bases; nucleotides not matched to a gene: 6. CDR1 SEHNR and CDR2 FQNEAQ come from the germline V gene (reference sequence). The CDR3 extends over 14 amino acids. The CDR3 DNA follows: TGTGCCAGCACGGGACAGCATGGCACCGGGGAGCTGTTTTTT. It codes for CASTGQHGTGELFF.

The rearrangement links TRBV14 to TRBJ1-3; no clear D. V lost 0 bases to trimming and J lost 0 bases, with 6 bases between them. Germline values: CDR1 SGHDN, CDR2 FVKESK. The CDR3 has 15 amino acids. The CDR3 region is CASSQEWISGNTIYF. In DNA form, the CDR3 reads TGTGCCAGCAGCCAAGAGTGGATCTCTGGAAACACCATATATTTT. Combining the CDR3 with reference TRBV14 and TRBJ1-3 gives the whole variable domain EAGVTQFPSHSVIEKGQTVTLRCDPISGHDNLYWYRRVMGKEIKFLLHFVKESKQDESGMPNNRFLAERTGGTYSTLKVQPAELEDSGVYFCASSQEWISGNTIYFGEGSWLTVV.

J is TRBJ2-2 and V is TRBV11-3; 13 bases match TRBD2. J was trimmed by 4 bases and V by 1 base; bases with no gene match: 3. Germline V gene lookup returns CDR1 SGHNT and CDR2 YENEEA. This CDR3 is 17 amino acids long. The CDR3: CASSLGLAGGSTGELFF. The CDR3 DNA sequence: TGTGCCAGCAGCTTAGGACTAGCGGGAGGTTCCACCGGGGAGCTGTTTTTT.

The chain recombines TRBV5-4 with TRBJ1-2; 8 bases map to TRBD1. Germline V gene sequence: CDR1 SGHNT, CDR2 YYREEE (reference sequence). The junction had 9 bases not matched to a gene; V was cut back by 7 bases and J by 7 bases. This CDR3 has 13 amino acids. The CDR3 reads CASSETGVRGYTF. CDR3 nucleotide sequence: TGTGCCAGCTCCGAGACAGGGGTTCGTGGCTACACCTTC.

V and J are TRBV11-2 and TRBJ1-1; D gene ambiguous. The ends were cut back, 0 bases at V and 1 base at J, with 0 bases in the middle. The length of the CDR3 is 12 residues. CDR1 is SGHAT and CDR2 is FQNNGV in the germline V gene. Here the CDR3 DNA reads TGTGCCAGCAGCTTAGAGAACACTGAAGCTTTCTTT. Translation gives CASSLENTEAFF.

The V and J genes are TRBV7-2 and TRBJ1-4; unclear D gene. The germline CDR1 and CDR2 sequences are SGHTA and FQGNSA. Trimming cost V 0 bases and J 0 bases, with 5 bases left between them. The CDR3 has 15 residues. The CDR3 nucleotides are TGTGCCAGCAGCTTAGCGGGGACAACTAATGAAAAACTGTTTTTT. Translating it yields CASSLAGTTNEKLFF.

This clone came up many times. The chain employs TRBV4-1 and TRBJ2-7; 9 positions match TRBD1. The CDR3 has 16 residues. In germline, CDR1 is MGHRA, CDR2 YSYEKL. V dropped 4 bases and J dropped 3; count of bases not matched to a gene: 10. The DNA of the CDR3 is TGCGCCAGCAGCCCGGGTAACCGGGACAGGGACTACGAGCAGTACGTC. It encodes CASSPGNRDRDYEQYV.

V and J are TRBV2 and TRBJ2-5; the D call may be TRBD1 or TRBD2 (7 bases each). Germline CDR1 is SNHLY and CDR2 is FYNNEI. This CDR3 comprises 14 residues. Deletions cut 6 bases from V and 2 bases from J, with 13 bases between. Here the CDR3 DNA reads TGTGCCAGCAGGGGAGGGACAGCTCAAGAGACCCAGTACTTC. It codes for CASRGGTAQETQYF.

The genes are TRBV27 and TRBJ2-3; 8 bases line up with TRBD2. This CDR3 spans 16 amino acids. Trimming at V came to 5 bases and at J to 0 bases, leaving 7 bases not matched to a gene. Germline V gives CDR1 MNHEY, CDR2 SMNVEV (reference sequence). CDR3: CASSDISGASTDTQYF. CDR3 bases: TGTGCCAGCAGTGACATTAGCGGGGCTAGCACAGATACGCAGTATTTT.

The chain has TRBV4-1 and TRBJ2-3; TRBD2 matches at 13 bases. The CDR3 runs 16 residues. Looked up from germline, CDR1 is MGHRA and CDR2 is YSYEKL. V gave up 4 bases and J gave up 6 bases; unmatched junction bases: 7. Here the CDR3 DNA reads TGCGCCAGCAGCCTGTACGGACTAGCGGGAGACGATACGCAGTATTTT. This gives the protein CASSLYGLAGDDTQYF.

The V gene is TRBV25-1, the J gene TRBJ1-1; D unclear. The V end was cut by 6 bases, the J end by 2 bases, with 4 bases between. Germline V lookup: CDR1 MGHDK, CDR2 SYGVNS. This CDR3 region has 11 residues. For the CDR3, the DNA is TGTGCCAGCAGAGTCAACACTGAAGCTTTCTTT. Amino acid sequence: CASRVNTEAFF.

The V and J genes are TRBV7-2 and TRBJ2-3, with 12 bases that match TRBD2. Germline CDR1 SGHTA, CDR2 FQGNSA. Germline trimming cut 5 bases from V and 4 bases from J; bases unmatched to any gene: 7. The CDR3 is 16 amino acids. The CDR3 reads CASSLRLAGVSDTQYF. DNA of the CDR3: TGTGCCAGCAGCCTGCGACTAGCGGGAGTATCAGATACGCAGTATTTT.

The V call is TRBV13, the J call TRBJ2-6, with D hard to call. The length of the CDR3 is 16 residues. CDR1 PRHDT and CDR2 FYEKMQ come from the germline V gene (reference sequence). Trimming pared 5 bases from V and 1 base from J, leaving 12 bases between. CDR3 residues: CASSPPSFSGANVLTF. The CDR3 DNA follows: TGTGCCAGCAGCCCCCCGTCCTTTTCTGGGGCCAACGTCCTGACTTTC.

The chain employs TRBV19 and TRBJ1-4; D possibly corresponds to TRBD1 (5 bases). The CDR3 loop spans 15 amino acids. Germline CDR1 reads LNHDA; CDR2 reads SQIVND (reference sequence). The V and J ends lost 8 bases and 0 bases respectively, with 13 bases between them. In DNA form, the CDR3 reads TGTGCCAGTGCCACCGGGACCACAACTAATGAAAAACTGTTTTTT. The encoded protein is CASATGTTTNEKLFF.